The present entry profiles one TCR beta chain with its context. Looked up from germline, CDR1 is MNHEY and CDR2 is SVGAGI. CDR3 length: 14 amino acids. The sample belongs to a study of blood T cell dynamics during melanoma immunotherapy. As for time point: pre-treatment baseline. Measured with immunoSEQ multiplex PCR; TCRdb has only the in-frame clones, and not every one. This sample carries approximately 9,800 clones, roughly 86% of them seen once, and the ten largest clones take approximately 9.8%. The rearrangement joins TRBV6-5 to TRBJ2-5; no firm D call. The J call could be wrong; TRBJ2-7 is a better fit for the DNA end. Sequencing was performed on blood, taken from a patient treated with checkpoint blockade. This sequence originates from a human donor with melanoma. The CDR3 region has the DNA TGTGCCAGCAGTTACGATGACATTTCCTACGAGCAGTACTTC. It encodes CASSYDDISYEQYF.